Listed below are T cell receptor beta chains from one sample, sequenced in a study of CD8 T cells in ankylosing spondylitis. TCRdb redid the calling of the 5' RACE reads with MiXCR, one entry per CDR3 protein. Seen here are approximately 500,000 distinct CDR3 sequences, approximately 11% observed once, and the top ten hold 6.8%. Sequences were obtained from blood, either unsorted or a sorted T cell fraction (not recorded which). These receptors all stem from a male donor with ankylosing spondylitis. The CDR3 runs from the conserved cysteine through the conserved F or W. The order of the fields is J gene, V gene, D gene, clone size, CDR3 protein, CDR3 DNA. A D gene is named only where the DNA matches it firmly. Expanded clones are given a class, and other clones once, few, many or no size at all.

J gene: TRBJ2-3
V gene: TRBV18
D gene: -
clone size: -
CDR3 protein: CASSRRGSTDTQYF
CDR3 DNA: TGTGCCAGCTCACGCCGAGGTTCCACAGATACGCAGTATTTT

J gene: TRBJ1-1
V gene: TRBV12-3/TRBV12-4
D gene: -
clone size: -
CDR3 protein: CASKWGAGTEAFF
CDR3 DNA: TGTGCCAGCAAATGGGGGGCGGGCACTGAAGCTTTCTTT

J gene: TRBJ1-2
V gene: TRBV20-1
D gene: -
clone size: many
CDR3 protein: CSAWTTRPYGYTF
CDR3 DNA: TGCAGTGCCTGGACTACACGCCCCTATGGCTACACCTTC

J gene: TRBJ2-1
V gene: TRBV10-3
D gene: TRBD2
clone size: many
CDR3 protein: CAISESQASGDYNEQFF
CDR3 DNA: TGTGCCATCAGTGAGTCCCAGGCTAGCGGGGATTACAATGAGCAGTTCTTC

J gene: TRBJ2-1
V gene: TRBV7-9
D gene: -
clone size: -
CDR3 protein: CASRPSGEQFF
CDR3 DNA: TGTGCCAGCAGACCATCTGGGGAGCAGTTCTTC

J gene: TRBJ2-5
V gene: TRBV12-3/TRBV12-4
D gene: -
clone size: few
CDR3 protein: CASTQFGGGETQYF
CDR3 DNA: TGTGCCAGCACCCAGTTCGGGGGCGGGGAGACCCAGTACTTC

J gene: TRBJ1-1
V gene: TRBV6-2/TRBV6-3
D gene: -
clone size: -
CDR3 protein: CASSERTVNTEAFF
CDR3 DNA: TGTGCCAGCAGCGAAAGGACGGTGAACACTGAAGCTTTCTTT

J gene: TRBJ1-2
V gene: TRBV11-2
D gene: -
clone size: once
CDR3 protein: CASSLLQVGIGGYTF
CDR3 DNA: TGTGCCAGCAGCTTGCTGCAGGTGGGGATTGGAGGCTACACCTTC

J gene: TRBJ2-7
V gene: TRBV5-1
D gene: TRBD2
clone size: -
CDR3 protein: CASSPLGGRDENPRYEQYF
CDR3 DNA: TGCGCCAGCAGTCCCCTTGGCGGGAGGGATGAAAATCCTCGATACGAGCAGTACTTC

J gene: TRBJ2-1
V gene: TRBV5-5
D gene: -
clone size: many
CDR3 protein: CASSFDSSSYNEQFF
CDR3 DNA: TGTGCCAGCAGCTTCGACTCGAGCTCCTACAATGAGCAGTTCTTC

J gene: TRBJ2-1
V gene: TRBV19
D gene: TRBD1
clone size: -
CDR3 protein: CASRRDRELYNEQFF
CDR3 DNA: TGTGCCAGTAGACGGGACAGGGAACTTTACAATGAGCAGTTCTTC

J gene: TRBJ2-1
V gene: TRBV5-6
D gene: -
clone size: few
CDR3 protein: CASSLLAFYNEQFF
CDR3 DNA: TGTGCCAGCAGCTTGCTGGCTTTCTACAATGAGCAGTTCTTC

J gene: TRBJ1-1
V gene: TRBV5-1
D gene: -
clone size: few
CDR3 protein: CASSLELRTEAFF
CDR3 DNA: TGCGCCAGCAGCTTGGAACTCAGAACTGAAGCTTTCTTT

J gene: TRBJ2-5
V gene: TRBV11-2
D gene: -
clone size: -
CDR3 protein: CASSHWWMDSDFQETQYF
CDR3 DNA: TGTGCCAGCAGCCACTGGTGGATGGACAGCGATTTCCAAGAGACCCAGTACTTC

J gene: TRBJ2-5
V gene: TRBV20-1
D gene: -
clone size: -
CDR3 protein: CSARVRVGETQYF
CDR3 DNA: TGCAGTGCTAGAGTTCGGGTGGGAGAGACCCAGTACTTC

J gene: TRBJ2-7
V gene: TRBV3-1
D gene: TRBD1
clone size: -
CDR3 protein: CASSLFGTDYEQYF
CDR3 DNA: TGTGCCAGCAGCCTTTTCGGGACAGACTACGAGCAGTACTTC

J gene: TRBJ2-2
V gene: TRBV5-1
D gene: TRBD2
clone size: few
CDR3 protein: CASSPPGTSGTAGELFF
CDR3 DNA: TGCGCCAGCAGCCCTCCCGGGACTAGCGGGACGGCCGGGGAGCTGTTTTTT

J gene: TRBJ2-2
V gene: TRBV18
D gene: -
clone size: few
CDR3 protein: CASSRTPPANTGELFF
CDR3 DNA: TGTGCCAGCTCCAGGACTCCCCCCGCGAACACCGGGGAGCTGTTTTTT

J gene: TRBJ2-1
V gene: TRBV24-1
D gene: TRBD1
clone size: -
CDR3 protein: CATSDGGDRDYNEQFF
CDR3 DNA: TGTGCCACCAGTGATGGGGGGGACAGGGACTACAATGAGCAGTTCTTC

J gene: TRBJ1-5
V gene: TRBV5-6
D gene: -
clone size: few
CDR3 protein: CASSLYSGGNQPQHF
CDR3 DNA: TGTGCCAGCAGCTTGTACTCGGGGGGCAATCAACCCCAGCATTTT

J gene: TRBJ1-2
V gene: TRBV3-1
D gene: -
clone size: many
CDR3 protein: CASSQVTDYGYTF
CDR3 DNA: TGTGCCAGCAGCCAAGTGACAGACTATGGCTACACCTTC

J gene: TRBJ2-2
V gene: TRBV5-1
D gene: TRBD2
clone size: -
CDR3 protein: CASSRTSGMTGVLFF
CDR3 DNA: TGCGCCAGCAGCCGGACTAGCGGGATGACCGGGGTGCTGTTTTTT

J gene: TRBJ2-1
V gene: TRBV10-2
D gene: -
clone size: -
CDR3 protein: CASSELVYSYNEQFF
CDR3 DNA: TGCGCCAGCAGTGAGTTGGTCTACTCCTACAATGAGCAGTTCTTC

J gene: TRBJ2-1
V gene: TRBV4-2
D gene: -
clone size: -
CDR3 protein: CASSQDLSQDNEQFF
CDR3 DNA: TGTGCCAGCAGCCAAGACCTTAGCCAGGACAATGAGCAGTTCTTC

J gene: TRBJ2-3
V gene: TRBV4-1
D gene: -
clone size: few
CDR3 protein: CASSQDERGGPTDTQYF
CDR3 DNA: TGCGCCAGCAGCCAAGATGAGAGGGGTGGCCCCACAGATACGCAGTATTTT

J gene: TRBJ2-5
V gene: TRBV3-1
D gene: TRBD2
clone size: -
CDR3 protein: CASSQAELAGDPEQYF
CDR3 DNA: TGTGCCAGCAGCCAAGCCGAACTAGCGGGGGACCCGGAGCAGTACTTC

J gene: TRBJ1-1
V gene: TRBV12-3/TRBV12-4
D gene: -
clone size: few
CDR3 protein: CASSYDTEAFF
CDR3 DNA: TGTGCCAGCAGTTACGACACTGAAGCTTTCTTT

J gene: TRBJ1-5
V gene: TRBV15
D gene: -
clone size: few
CDR3 protein: CATSTGGDSQPQHF
CDR3 DNA: TGTGCCACCAGCACCGGGGGGGATAGTCAGCCCCAGCATTTT

J gene: TRBJ1-5
V gene: TRBV5-5
D gene: -
clone size: few
CDR3 protein: CASSLATEDQPQHF
CDR3 DNA: TGTGCCAGCAGCTTGGCGACAGAAGATCAGCCCCAGCATTTT

J gene: TRBJ2-1
V gene: TRBV11-2
D gene: TRBD2
clone size: -
CDR3 protein: CASSSLLRTSGRAFEQFF
CDR3 DNA: TGTGCCAGCAGCTCTTTACTCCGGACTAGCGGGAGGGCCTTTGAGCAGTTCTTC

J gene: TRBJ1-2
V gene: TRBV20-1
D gene: -
clone size: few
CDR3 protein: CSARGELRGYTF
CDR3 DNA: TGCAGTGCTAGAGGTGAATTGCGCGGCTACACCTTC

J gene: TRBJ2-5
V gene: TRBV24-1
D gene: TRBD2
clone size: few
CDR3 protein: CATSDPTSGGGETQYF
CDR3 DNA: TGTGCCACCAGTGATCCGACTAGCGGGGGCGGGGAGACCCAGTACTTC

J gene: TRBJ1-5
V gene: TRBV4-2
D gene: -
clone size: few
CDR3 protein: CASSQGVGESNQPQHF
CDR3 DNA: TGTGCCAGCAGCCAAGGGGTTGGGGAGAGCAATCAGCCCCAGCATTTT

J gene: TRBJ2-5
V gene: TRBV5-7
D gene: -
clone size: -
CDR3 protein: CASSLGASNYQETQYF
CDR3 DNA: TGTGCCAGCAGCTTGGGTGCGTCTAACTACCAAGAGACCCAGTACTTC

J gene: TRBJ1-1
V gene: TRBV25-1
D gene: TRBD1
clone size: few
CDR3 protein: CASSEPTGLTTRAFF
CDR3 DNA: TGTGCCAGCAGTGAGCCGACAGGGCTCACCACGAGAGCTTTCTTT

J gene: TRBJ2-4
V gene: TRBV20-1
D gene: TRBD2
clone size: -
CDR3 protein: CSAPTSGINIQYF
CDR3 DNA: TGCAGTGCCCCAACTAGCGGGATAAACATTCAGTACTTC

J gene: TRBJ2-5
V gene: TRBV20-1
D gene: -
clone size: -
CDR3 protein: CSARHRGIEAETQYF
CDR3 DNA: TGCAGTGCTAGACATAGGGGTATTGAGGCTGAGACCCAGTACTTC

J gene: TRBJ1-1
V gene: TRBV2
D gene: -
clone size: -
CDR3 protein: CASRRGGNTEAFF
CDR3 DNA: TGTGCCAGCAGAAGAGGGGGAAACACTGAAGCTTTCTTT

J gene: TRBJ2-1
V gene: TRBV5-6
D gene: TRBD2
clone size: -
CDR3 protein: CASSPGLADITYNEQFF
CDR3 DNA: TGTGCCAGCAGCCCGGGACTAGCCGATATTACCTACAATGAGCAGTTCTTC

J gene: TRBJ2-7
V gene: TRBV5-1
D gene: -
clone size: -
CDR3 protein: CASSWEDRLSYEQYF
CDR3 DNA: TGCGCCAGCAGCTGGGAGGACAGACTTTCCTACGAGCAGTACTTC

J gene: TRBJ1-5
V gene: TRBV6-1
D gene: -
clone size: -
CDR3 protein: CASGGGYSNQPQHF
CDR3 DNA: TGTGCCAGCGGGGGGGGATATAGCAATCAGCCCCAGCATTTT

J gene: TRBJ1-3
V gene: TRBV7-2
D gene: -
clone size: -
CDR3 protein: CATSAGWGNTIYF
CDR3 DNA: TGTGCCACCTCGGCGGGGTGGGGAAACACCATATATTTT

J gene: TRBJ2-2
V gene: TRBV7-2
D gene: TRBD1
clone size: -
CDR3 protein: CASSSKTGGTGELFF
CDR3 DNA: TGTGCCAGCAGCTCCAAGACAGGGGGCACCGGGGAGCTGTTTTTT

J gene: TRBJ2-5
V gene: TRBV7-2
D gene: -
clone size: few
CDR3 protein: CASSLGMGAKTQYF
CDR3 DNA: TGTGCCAGCAGCTTAGGTATGGGTGCGAAGACCCAGTACTTC

J gene: TRBJ2-7
V gene: TRBV4-2
D gene: -
clone size: -
CDR3 protein: CASSQVYGSVYEQYF
CDR3 DNA: TGTGCCAGCAGCCAAGTATACGGGAGTGTTTACGAGCAGTACTTC

J gene: TRBJ2-5
V gene: TRBV5-1
D gene: TRBD2
clone size: few
CDR3 protein: CASSLDAGGETQYF
CDR3 DNA: TGCGCCAGCAGCTTGGATGCGGGAGGTGAGACCCAGTACTTC

J gene: TRBJ2-1
V gene: TRBV4-2
D gene: TRBD2
clone size: -
CDR3 protein: CASSPRGEVTHEQFF
CDR3 DNA: TGTGCCAGCAGCCCCCGGGGGGAAGTGACCCATGAGCAGTTCTTC

J gene: TRBJ2-1
V gene: TRBV5-1
D gene: TRBD2
clone size: -
CDR3 protein: CASSLIGRASYNEQFF
CDR3 DNA: TGCGCCAGCAGCTTGATCGGGAGGGCTTCCTACAATGAGCAGTTCTTC

J gene: TRBJ1-2
V gene: TRBV4-1
D gene: -
clone size: few
CDR3 protein: CASSQESGIYGYTF
CDR3 DNA: TGCGCCAGCAGCCAAGAGAGTGGGATTTATGGCTACACCTTC

J gene: TRBJ1-5
V gene: TRBV5-1
D gene: -
clone size: few
CDR3 protein: CASSLGSGNEQPQHF
CDR3 DNA: TGCGCCAGCAGCTTGGGTTCCGGGAACGAGCAGCCCCAGCATTTT

J gene: TRBJ2-5
V gene: TRBV20-1
D gene: TRBD2
clone size: -
CDR3 protein: CSASEASGRPREETQYF
CDR3 DNA: TGCAGTGCTAGTGAGGCTAGCGGGAGGCCCCGGGAAGAGACCCAGTACTTC

J gene: TRBJ1-4
V gene: TRBV3-1
D gene: TRBD1
clone size: -
CDR3 protein: CASRRSGTANEKLFF
CDR3 DNA: TGTGCCAGCAGACGTTCCGGGACAGCTAATGAAAAACTGTTTTTT

J gene: TRBJ2-1
V gene: TRBV21-1
D gene: -
clone size: -
CDR3 protein: CASISSGRARPYNEQFF
CDR3 DNA: TGTGCCAGCATATCTAGCGGGAGGGCCCGCCCCTACAATGAGCAGTTCTTC

J gene: TRBJ2-3
V gene: TRBV7-8
D gene: -
clone size: -
CDR3 protein: CASSFADITDTQYF
CDR3 DNA: TGTGCCAGCAGCTTCGCGGACATCACAGATACGCAGTATTTT

J gene: TRBJ1-5
V gene: TRBV20-1
D gene: -
clone size: -
CDR3 protein: CSATLPRPQHF
CDR3 DNA: TGCAGTGCTACCCTTCCGAGGCCCCAGCATTTT

J gene: TRBJ2-2
V gene: TRBV29-1
D gene: -
clone size: few
CDR3 protein: CSVVRRDFGELFF
CDR3 DNA: TGCAGCGTTGTCCGGAGGGACTTCGGGGAGCTGTTTTTT

J gene: TRBJ1-5
V gene: TRBV2
D gene: -
clone size: -
CDR3 protein: CASRWGIDDQPQHF
CDR3 DNA: TGTGCCAGCAGATGGGGAATTGACGATCAGCCCCAGCATTTT

J gene: TRBJ1-4
V gene: TRBV30
D gene: TRBD1
clone size: -
CDR3 protein: CAWNRGLANEKLFF
CDR3 DNA: TGTGCCTGGAACAGGGGTCTTGCTAATGAAAAACTGTTTTTT